This T cell receptor (beta chain) was recovered during a study of tumor-infiltrating lymphocytes in primary liver carcinoma. On the study more broadly: Maximum tumor diameters ranged from roughly 4 to 10 cm, stage T1-T3 N0M0.

Joint extraction of RNA and DNA used roughly 18-34 mg of bulk tissue that was unsorted. None of the patients had received treatment, and all had chronic HBV infection. Samples were taken from five separate regions (per tumor). Regarding this clonotype: One end of the junction fails to match germline, which may point to a read error.

The CDR3 length is 17 residues. CDR1 MGHRA and CDR2 YSYEKL come from the germline V gene. A primer matching the constant region was used to make TCR beta cDNA from approximately 520 ng of total RNA. ARM-PCR, slightly modified, supplied the TCR beta libraries through three nested multiplex PCR rounds. TRBV1-TRBV30 forward primers paired with a C-beta reverse primer drove the first two PCR rounds, about 10 cycles each. TCRdb independently ran MiXCR on the multiplex PCR reads; one entry per CDR3 protein. Among fewer than 200,000 distinct CDR3 sequences listed, around four fifths were seen once. The receptor was isolated from a man aged 35-49 years with primary liver carcinoma and hepatitis B virus infection. The J gene is TRBJ2-1, the V gene TRBV4-1; D not resolved. The sequenced sample was tumor tissue from primary liver carcinoma. Here the CDR3 DNA reads TGCGCCAGCAGCCAGGAACTGGAGATCCTTCCCTACAATGAGCAGTTCTTT. Translating gives CASSQELEILPYNEQFF.